One and the same sample provided the 26 T cell receptor beta chains below, sequenced in a study of cytomegalovirus exposure and HLA in healthy donors. The PCR employed 60 Vbeta primers together with 13 Jbeta primers. The repertoire was sequenced with immunoSEQ multiplex PCR; TCRdb's copy has only in-frame clones and lacks some. Found here are around 100,000 clones, roughly 70% of them singletons; the top ten hold roughly 8.3%. The material sequenced was PBMCs. These receptors were obtained from a man aged 18 to 30 in good health and CMV-seropositive.

This clone was found once. The gene calls are TRBV7-9 and TRBJ1-1, with 8 positions matching TRBD1. Trimming cost V 5 bases and J 1 base; bases outside gene matches: 9. There are 16 residues in the CDR3. Germline CDR1 is SEHNR and CDR2 is FQNEAQ (reference sequence). DNA for the CDR3: TGTGCCAGCAGCCAGCCACAGGGGGACTGGAACACTGAAGCTTTCTTT. Amino acids: CASSQPQGDWNTEAFF.

Of note for this clone: The junction does not match germline at one end; this may be a read error. The chain carries TRBV7-9 and TRBJ2-5; TRBD2 agrees at 13 bases. Germline CDR1 SEHNR, CDR2 FQNEAQ (reference sequence). The CDR3 sequence is 17 residues long. CDR3 bases: TGTTCCAGCAGCTCCCGACTAGCGGGGGGCCAAGTGGAGACCCAGTACTTC. This sequence encodes CSSSSRLAGGQVETQYF.

The V call is TRBV28, the J call TRBJ2-7, with TRBD2 matching over 13 bases. The V and J ends lost 2 bases and 3 bases, in that order; junction bases with no gene match: 1. Germline CDR1 reads MDHEN; CDR2 reads SYDVKM. The CDR3 length is 15 residues. The CDR3 region is CASSLGTSGIYEQYF. The CDR3 DNA reads as TGTGCCAGCAGTTTAGGGACTAGCGGGATCTACGAGCAGTACTTC.

This clone was observed once. V gene TRBV27 combines with J gene TRBJ1-6, with D tentatively TRBD1 (6 bases). This CDR3 is built from 14 residues. The germline CDR1 and CDR2 sequences are MNHEY and SMNVEV (reference sequence). V dropped 5 bases and J dropped 10 bases, with 15 bases sitting between them. The CDR3 protein is CASSRPGQSSPLHF. The DNA of the CDR3 is TGTGCCAGCAGTCGGCCAGGACAGTCCTCACCCCTCCACTTT.

This clone has a handful of counts. V is TRBV2 and J is TRBJ1-6; 9 bases are shared with TRBD1. Germline values: CDR1 SNHLY, CDR2 FYNNEI. J was trimmed by 7 bases and V by 8 bases; bases with no gene match: 9. CDR3 length equals 15 residues. The CDR3 protein is CASVDPGQGNSPLHF. The CDR3 region has the DNA TGTGCCAGCGTTGACCCGGGACAGGGAAATTCACCCCTCCACTTT.

The V and J genes are TRBV15 and TRBJ1-6; 7 bases agree with TRBD1. The CDR3 totals 14 residues. The junction had 5 bases not matched to a gene; V was cut back by 4 bases and J by 8 bases. Germline V lookup: CDR1 LNHNV, CDR2 YYDKDF (reference sequence). The DNA of the CDR3 is TGTGCCACCAGCAAACAGGGGACTTATTCACCCCTCCACTTT. Its translation is CATSKQGTYSPLHF.

A few counts support this clone. The chain recombines TRBV28 with TRBJ1-2; TRBD1 is a possible D gene (5 bases). V lost 8 bases and J 3 bases, leaving 22 bases between the germline ends. CDR3 size: 16 residues. Germline assignment: CDR1 MDHEN and CDR2 SYDVKM. The CDR3 reads CASRSSLAGGDYGYTF. Here the CDR3 DNA reads TGTGCCAGCCGTTCAAGCTTAGCGGGAGGGGACTATGGCTACACCTTC.

The chain recombines TRBV28 with TRBJ2-5; maybe TRBD1 (5 bases). Germline-derived CDR1 and CDR2 are MDHEN and SYDVKM. The CDR3 is 16 residues long. The germline V and J ends were trimmed by 2 bases and 1 base, with 14 bases remaining between them. The DNA of the CDR3 is TGTGCCAGCAGTTTAGGGGCGAAGTCTACCCAAGAGACCCAGTACTTC. This sequence encodes CASSLGAKSTQETQYF.

This sequence joins TRBV6-5 and TRBJ1-4, with D possibly TRBD1 on 5 matching bases. Germline CDR1 reads MNHEY; CDR2 reads SVGAGI. The V and J ends lost 8 bases and 8 bases respectively, with 18 bases between them. The CDR3 loop spans 14 amino acids. CDR3 region: CASGSGRIREKLFF. The CDR3 nucleotides are TGTGCCAGCGGTTCAGGGAGGATTAGAGAAAAACTGTTTTTT.

V and J are TRBV12-5 and TRBJ2-1; D gene ambiguous. V lost 5 bases and J 5 bases, leaving 10 bases between the germline ends. Germline V lookup: CDR1 LGHNT, CDR2 FRNRAP. CDR3 length: 13 amino acids. The CDR3: CASGLQTDNEQFF. Written as DNA, the CDR3 is TGTGCTAGTGGTCTCCAGACTGACAATGAGCAGTTCTTC.

Concerning this clone itself: One junction end disagrees with the germline gene, perhaps due to a read error. The chain employs TRBV28 and TRBJ1-6, with 7 nucleotides matching TRBD1. The CDR3 has 14 amino acids. The V gene's germline CDR1 is MDHEN and CDR2 SYDVKM. DNA of the CDR3: TGTGCCAGCAGTCCGGGGACAGTTAATACACCCCTCCACTTT. It specifies CASSPGTVNTPLHF.

V gene TRBV6-5 combines with J gene TRBJ2-7; 7 bases are shared with TRBD1. Germline V gene lookup returns CDR1 MNHEY and CDR2 SVGAGI. Losses at the gene ends were 0 bases for V and 5 bases for J; bases not matched to a gene: 4. The CDR3 is 14 residues long. Here the CDR3 DNA reads TGTGCCAGCAGTTACTCATCGACAGGGAACGAGCAGTACTTC. It specifies CASSYSSTGNEQYF.

J is TRBJ2-3 and V is TRBV5-6, with 8 bases lining up with TRBD2. J was trimmed by 4 bases and V by 0 bases; bases with no gene match: 10. The CDR3 runs to 17 residues. Germline CDR1 is SGHDT and CDR2 is YYEEEE. The CDR3 DNA reads TGTGCCAGCAGCTTGGTGACCCAGCGGGGGACCGCAGATACGCAGTATTTT. Its protein is CASSLVTQRGTADTQYF.

The chain is built from TRBV7-9 and TRBJ1-1; 8 positions match TRBD1. CDR3 size: 14 residues. Germline CDR1 and CDR2: SEHNR and FQNEAQ (reference sequence). Losses at the gene ends were 5 bases for V and 4 bases for J; bases not matched to a gene: 6. The CDR3 region is CASSPEDRVTEAFF. The DNA of the CDR3 is TGTGCCAGCAGCCCCGAGGACAGGGTCACTGAAGCTTTCTTT.

The rearrangement links TRBV4-1 to TRBJ1-2, with D unclear. The CDR3 length is 15 residues. Germline V gene sequence: CDR1 MGHRA, CDR2 YSYEKL. The V and J ends lost 0 bases and 8 bases respectively, with 16 bases between them. CDR3 protein: CASSQEFRGLGGYTF. As DNA, the CDR3 is TGCGCCAGCAGCCAAGAGTTCCGGGGTTTGGGGGGCTACACCTTC.

As DNA, the CDR3 is TGTGCCAGCAGCTTGGGTACAGGGGGCGCCGAATCCTACGAGCAGTACGTC. As protein: CASSLGTGGAESYEQYV. This chain uses TRBV7-8 with TRBJ2-7, with 9 bases identical to TRBD1. The junction had 10 bases not matched to a gene; V was cut back by 3 bases and J by 1 base. Germline CDR1 reads SGHVS; CDR2 reads FQNEAQ. This CDR3 spans 17 amino acids.

The chain combines TRBV6-6 with TRBJ2-2; 7 nucleotides align to TRBD2. Trimming took 5 bases from V and 1 from J; bases not matched to a gene: 4. The germline V gene encodes CDR1 MNHNY and CDR2 SVGAGI (reference sequence). There are 15 residues in the CDR3. CDR3 protein: CASSTSGGNTGELFF. The CDR3 DNA sequence: TGTGCCAGCAGTACATCGGGGGGGAACACCGGGGAGCTGTTTTTT.

The chain couples TRBV2 to TRBJ2-7; TRBD2 might be the D (6 bases). The CDR3 covers 12 residues. V dropped 8 bases and J dropped 1 base, with 9 bases sitting between them. CDR1 and CDR2 from the germline V gene are SNHLY and FYNNEI. CDR3 residues: CASEAGSYEQYF. The CDR3 DNA is TGTGCCAGCGAGGCGGGGTCCTACGAGCAGTACTTC.

In its sample, this clone was seen a few times. The sample contains more than one DNA sequence encoding this CDR3. This sequence joins TRBV5-1 and TRBJ2-5; 9 bases match TRBD2. This CDR3 comprises 14 residues. In germline, CDR1 is SGHRS, CDR2 YFSETQ. Germline trimming cut 4 bases from V and 5 bases from J; bases unmatched to any gene: 6. The CDR3 nucleotides read TGCGCCAGCAGCGCCGGACTAGCGCTGGAGACCCAGTACTTC. This translates into CASSAGLALETQYF.

This chain joins TRBV7-9 and TRBJ2-6; 9 bases map to TRBD1. Germline V gene sequence: CDR1 SEHNR, CDR2 FQNEAQ (reference sequence). The CDR3 is made up of 18 amino acids. Germline trimming cut 4 bases from V and 0 bases from J; bases unmatched to any gene: 7. The CDR3 bases are TGTGCCAGCAGCTCCAACAGGGGGCTAGCCTCTGGGGCCAACGTCCTGACTTTC. This encodes CASSSNRGLASGANVLTF.

The chain is built from TRBV4-1 and TRBJ2-1, with 7 bases fitting TRBD2. Unmatched junction bases numbered 10, after V lost 3 bases and J lost 5 bases. The CDR3 contains 16 residues. CDR1 is MGHRA and CDR2 is YSYEKL in the germline V gene. The CDR3 DNA sequence: TGCGCCAGCAGCCATTGGAACGGGGGGACCAACAATGAGCAGTTCTTC. The encoded protein is CASSHWNGGTNNEQFF.

The CDR3 coding sequence is TGCGCCAGCAGGGGCGGGGGGGCGTTTAATGAGCAGTTCTTC. Encoded protein: CASRGGGAFNEQFF. The chain is built from TRBV10-1 and TRBJ2-1; TRBD2 aligns across 9 bases. This CDR3 comprises 14 residues. Germline lookup yields CDR1 WNHNN and CDR2 SYGVQD (reference sequence). V was pared by 6 bases and J by 7 bases, with 7 bases of the junction left unmatched.

The genes are TRBV11-2 and TRBJ2-7; TRBD2 matches 7 bases. The germline gives CDR1 SGHAT, CDR2 FQNNGV. This CDR3 has 13 residues. J gave up 3 bases and V 4 bases, and 3 bases lay outside the gene matches. This chain's CDR3 is CASSSGLVYEQYV. The CDR3, as DNA: TGTGCCAGCAGCTCCGGACTAGTCTACGAGCAGTACGTC.

CDR3 in amino acids: CASSLGTGRNTEAFF. The CDR3 DNA reads as TGCGCCAGCAGCTTGGGGACAGGCAGGAACACTGAAGCTTTCTTT. The V gene is TRBV5-1, the J gene TRBJ1-1, with 7 bases fitting TRBD1. V lost 0 bases and J lost 1; bases outside the gene matches: 3. The germline V gene encodes CDR1 SGHRS and CDR2 YFSETQ. The CDR3 runs 15 residues.

The genes are TRBV5-1 and TRBJ1-2, with TRBD1 matching 7 bases. Germline lookup yields CDR1 SGHRS and CDR2 YFSETQ. Germline trimming cut 1 base from V and 4 bases from J; bases unmatched to any gene: 10. This CDR3 has 16 residues. Here the CDR3 DNA reads TGCGCCAGCAGCTTGTATACAGGGGCGAGACGCTATGGCTACACCTTC. It yields the protein CASSLYTGARRYGYTF.

The genes are TRBV15 and TRBJ1-2; 9 nucleotides match TRBD1. V lost 3 bases to trimming and J lost 6 bases; unmatched junction nucleotides: 8. This CDR3 is 15 amino acids long. Germline V gene sequence: CDR1 LNHNV, CDR2 YYDKDF (reference sequence). CDR3 DNA: TGTGCCACCAGCAGGGTGAAGGGACAGGGAAATGGCTACACCTTC. Protein: CATSRVKGQGNGYTF. Complete variable domain (other parts from reference TRBV15 and TRBJ1-2): DAMVIQNPRYQVTQFGKPVTLSCSQTLNHNVMYWYQQKSSQAPKLLFHYYDKDFNNEADTPDNFQSRRPNTSFCFLDIRSPGLGDTAMYLCATSRVKGQGNGYTFGSGTRLTVV.